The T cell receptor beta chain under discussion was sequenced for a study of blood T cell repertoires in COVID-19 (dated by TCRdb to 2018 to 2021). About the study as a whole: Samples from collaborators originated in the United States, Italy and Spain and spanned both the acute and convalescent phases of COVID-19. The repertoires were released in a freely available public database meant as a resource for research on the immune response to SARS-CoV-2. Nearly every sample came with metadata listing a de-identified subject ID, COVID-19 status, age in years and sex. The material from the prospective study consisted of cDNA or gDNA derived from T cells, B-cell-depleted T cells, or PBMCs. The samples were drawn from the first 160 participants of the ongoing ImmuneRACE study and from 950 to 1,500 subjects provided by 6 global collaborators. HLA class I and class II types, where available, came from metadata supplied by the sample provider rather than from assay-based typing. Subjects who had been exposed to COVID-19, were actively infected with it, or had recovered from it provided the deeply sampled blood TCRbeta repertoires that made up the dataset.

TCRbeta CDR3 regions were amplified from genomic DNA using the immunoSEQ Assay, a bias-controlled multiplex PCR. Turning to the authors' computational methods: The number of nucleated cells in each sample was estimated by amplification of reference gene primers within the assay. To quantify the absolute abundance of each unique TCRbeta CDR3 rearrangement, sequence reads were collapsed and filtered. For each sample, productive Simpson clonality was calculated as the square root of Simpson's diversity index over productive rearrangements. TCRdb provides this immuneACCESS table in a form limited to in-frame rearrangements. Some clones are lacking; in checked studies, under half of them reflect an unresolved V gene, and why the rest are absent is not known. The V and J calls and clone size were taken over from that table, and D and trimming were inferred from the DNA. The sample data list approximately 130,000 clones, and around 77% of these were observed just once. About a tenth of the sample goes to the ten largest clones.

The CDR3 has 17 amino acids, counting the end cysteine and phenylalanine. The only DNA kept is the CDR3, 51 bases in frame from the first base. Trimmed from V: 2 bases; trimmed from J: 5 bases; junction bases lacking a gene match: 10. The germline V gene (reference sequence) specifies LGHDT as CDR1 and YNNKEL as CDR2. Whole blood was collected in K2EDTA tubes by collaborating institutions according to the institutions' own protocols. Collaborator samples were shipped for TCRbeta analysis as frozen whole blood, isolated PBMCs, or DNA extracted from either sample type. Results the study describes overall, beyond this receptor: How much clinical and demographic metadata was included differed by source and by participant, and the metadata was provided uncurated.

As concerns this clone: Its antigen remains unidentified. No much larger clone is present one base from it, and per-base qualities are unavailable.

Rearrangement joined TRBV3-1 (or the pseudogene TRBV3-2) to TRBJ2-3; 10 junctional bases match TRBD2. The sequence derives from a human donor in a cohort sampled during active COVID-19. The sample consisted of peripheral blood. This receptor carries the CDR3 CASSQTRSGGGGDTQYF. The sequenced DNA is TGTGCCAGCAGCCAAACCAGAAGCGGGGGGGGTGGAGATACGCAGTATTTT.